This is a list of T cell receptor beta chains from one sample in a study of T cell responses to AZD1222 COVID-19 vaccine. TCRdb's table, derived via immunoSEQ multiplex PCR, lists solely in-frame clones and lacks some. The sample shows over 100,000 clones, around 91% of them seen only once. The specimen was peripheral blood, collected on day 0 of AZD1222 vaccination. The origin of the receptors is an adult in good health. Each CDR3 is given with its conserved first and last residue. The D gene is left open where the match is weak. The size of a clone is reported for some rows only, either as once, few or many, or as a class for expanded clones.

v_gene	abundance	d_gene	j_gene	CDR3aa	CDR3nt
TRBV5-1	once	NA	TRBJ1-4	CASSTGHGNEKLFF	TGCGCCAGCAGCACCGGACACGGTAATGAAAAACTGTTTTTT
TRBV27	few	NA	TRBJ1-2	CASSLGRESGYTF	TGTGCCAGCAGTTTGGGAAGGGAGAGTGGCTACACCTTC
TRBV2	NA	TRBD1	TRBJ1-4	CASSRDRNEKLFF	TGTGCCAGCTCCCGGGACAGAAATGAAAAACTGTTTTTT
TRBV7-3	NA	NA	TRBJ1-2	CASSSRTDHTGYTF	TGTGCCAGCAGCTCCCGGACAGATCATACTGGCTACACCTTC
TRBV13	NA	NA	TRBJ1-4	CASSVGLINEKLFF	TGTGCCAGCAGCGTGGGACTGATTAATGAAAAACTGTTTTTT
TRBV19	NA	TRBD1	TRBJ2-7	CASSRQGGSGEQYF	TGTGCCAGTAGTAGACAGGGGGGGTCTGGCGAGCAGTACTTC
TRBV7-8	NA	TRBD2	TRBJ2-3	CASSFGTSGNTDTQYF	TGTGCCAGCAGCTTTGGGACTAGTGGAAATACAGATACGCAGTATTTT
TRBV19	NA	NA	TRBJ2-2	CASTFYTNTGELFF	TGTGCCAGTACGTTTTATACGAACACCGGGGAGCTGTTTTTT
TRBV10-2	NA	TRBD2	TRBJ2-5	CASSDGGGVQETQYF	TGCGCCAGCAGTGATGGCGGGGGGGTACAAGAGACCCAGTACTTC
TRBV21-1	few	NA	TRBJ2-7	CASSKLGVRGEQYF	TGTGCCAGCAGCAAGTTGGGGGTACGGGGGGAGCAGTACTTC
TRBV11-3	NA	NA	TRBJ1-1	CASSLGTNTEAFF	TGTGCCAGCAGCTTAGGGACGAACACTGAAGCTTTCTTT
TRBV24-1	NA	NA	TRBJ2-2	CATRDENTGELFF	TGTGCCACCAGGGATGAGAACACCGGGGAGCTGTTTTTT
TRBV5-4	NA	NA	TRBJ2-7	CASSFGGAYEQYF	TGTGCCAGCAGCTTTGGGGGGGCTTACGAGCAGTACTTC
TRBV5-1	NA	TRBD1	TRBJ2-7	CASSWDRGDYEQYF	TGCGCCAGCAGCTGGGACAGGGGCGACTACGAGCAGTACTTC
TRBV5-1	NA	NA	TRBJ2-2	CASSLGKGRTGELFF	TGCGCCAGCAGCTTGGGAAAGGGCCGAACCGGGGAGCTGTTTTTT
TRBV30	NA	NA	TRBJ1-1	CASSVVGSEAFF	TGTGCCTCATCGGTGGTGGGGTCTGAAGCTTTCTTT
TRBV7-6	NA	TRBD2	TRBJ2-1	CASSLVGGDYYNEQFF	TGTGCCAGCAGCTTAGTAGGAGGGGACTACTACAATGAGCAGTTCTTC